The 15 T cell receptor beta chains in this list originate from one sample, sequenced in a study of metastatic and nonmetastatic thyroid tumors. TCRdb re-called the PCR reads through MiXCR. Among more than 8,000 clones listed, 44% were seen once. Thyroid surgery was performed in patients who had received no treatment beforehand. Material for sequencing was tumor tissue. The receptors come from a male donor with papillary thyroid cancer or a benign thyroid nodule (not recorded which). Some clones in this sample may be carry-over from other donors' samples.

This clone turned up a few times. The chain couples TRBV10-3 to TRBJ2-1; TRBD2 aligns across 13 bases. The CDR3 has 17 residues. Germline V gene data show CDR1 as ENHRY and CDR2 as SYGVKD. V shed 2 bases, J shed 9 bases, and the junction held 10 bases outside the gene matches. CDR3 coding DNA: TGTGCCATCAGTGAGGGACTAGCGGGAGATCTTTCCGGTGAGCAGTTCTTC. It yields the protein CAISEGLAGDLSGEQFF.

This clone was recorded a few times. This rearrangement joins TRBV6-4 to TRBJ1-6; D not certain. The V and J ends lost 3 bases and 6 bases respectively, with 15 bases between them. This CDR3 has 16 residues. Germline loops: CDR1 MRHNA, CDR2 SNTAGT. The DNA for the CDR3 is TGTGCCAGCAGTGAATGGGCAGGCATTTCTAATTCACCCCTCCACTTT. Translation: CASSEWAGISNSPLHF.

The sample holds a few counts of this clone. The J gene is TRBJ2-5, the V gene TRBV7-9; maybe TRBD2 (6 bases). The CDR3 is 14 residues long. V shed 5 bases and J shed 4 bases, with 14 bases lying between them. Germline-derived CDR1 and CDR2 are SEHNR and FQNEAQ (reference sequence). CDR3 protein: CASSLFGGAETQYF. CDR3 coding DNA: TGTGCCAGCAGCCTGTTTGGCGGGGCAGAGACCCAGTACTTC.

The V and J genes are TRBV5-1 and TRBJ1-2, with D uncertain. Deletions cut 4 bases from V and 6 bases from J, with 19 bases between. The germline V gene encodes CDR1 SGHRS and CDR2 YFSETQ. The CDR3 runs 15 residues. CDR3 region: CASSLDEVIRNGYTF. CDR3 coding DNA: TGCGCCAGCAGCCTGGACGAGGTGATTCGTAATGGCTACACCTTC.

This rearrangement joins TRBV6-2 or TRBV6-3 to TRBJ2-1; 7 nucleotides match TRBD1. The J segment lost 7 bases and the V segment lost 6 bases, leaving 9 bases of the junction unmatched. Germline loops: CDR1 MNHEY, CDR2 SVGEGT. The CDR3 is 14 residues long. The CDR3 DNA sequence: TGTGCCAGCAGCCGGGACAGCTTGAGAAATGAGCAGTTCTTC. Translating gives CASSRDSLRNEQFF.

This clone was found a few times. The chain uses TRBV15 and TRBJ1-2, with TRBD1 matching 8 bases. This CDR3 spans 14 amino acids. Trimming removed 5 bases from V and 3 bases from J; junction bases left unmatched: 5. Germline V gene data show CDR1 as LNHNV and CDR2 as YYDKDF (reference sequence). CDR3 residues: CATSLGQGDYGYTF. The DNA of the CDR3 is TGTGCCACCAGCCTCGGACAGGGAGACTATGGCTACACCTTC.

DNA for the CDR3: TGTGCCAGCAGCTTAGTTGGGTGGATTAACTATGGCTACACCTTC. It encodes CASSLVGWINYGYTF. This chain connects TRBV7-9 to TRBJ1-2; D remains unclear. CDR3 length: 15 residues. Trimming took off 1 base at V and 1 base at J, with 10 bases between the two ends. The V gene's germline CDR1 is SEHNR and CDR2 FQNEAQ (reference sequence).

The V gene is TRBV6-1, the J gene TRBJ1-2; D is unclear. Trimming removed 7 bases from V and 3 bases from J, with 9 bases in between. This CDR3 is built from 12 residues. From germline, CDR1 is MNHNS and CDR2 SASEGT. CDR3 amino acids: CASKGFDYGYTF. CDR3 nucleotide sequence: TGTGCCAGCAAGGGCTTCGACTATGGCTACACCTTC.

This chain connects TRBV18 to TRBJ1-2; D ambiguous. Trimming pared 2 bases from V and 0 bases from J, leaving 13 bases between. CDR1 is KGHSH, CDR2 LQKENI, per germline. The CDR3 length is 16 residues. The CDR3 loop is CASSPSVDPTNYGYTF. The CDR3 region has the DNA TGTGCCAGCTCACCATCGGTTGACCCGACTAACTATGGCTACACCTTC.

This rearrangement joins TRBV28 to TRBJ2-7; 9 positions match TRBD1. Unmatched junction bases numbered 12, after V lost 5 bases and J lost 4 bases. The CDR3 length is 16 residues. Germline CDR1 MDHEN, CDR2 SYDVKM. Here the CDR3 DNA reads TGTGCCAGCAGTCTCCCCGGACAGGGGCAGAGATACGAGCAGTACTTC. Amino acids: CASSLPGQGQRYEQYF.

The CDR3 region has the DNA TGCGCCAGCAGCCAAGGGAGACAGTCAGCAGATACGCAGTATTTT. Protein sequence: CASSQGRQSADTQYF. The V and J genes are TRBV4-1 and TRBJ2-3; a possible D gene is TRBD1 (5 bases). The CDR3 loop spans 15 amino acids. With 1 base removed from V and 4 bases from J, the gap between germline ends came to 12 bases. The germline V gene has CDR1 MGHRA and CDR2 YSYEKL.

This clone was counted a single time. This chain uses TRBV18 with TRBJ1-5; no reliable D call. The CDR3 is 14 amino acids. Germline V CDR1 and CDR2: KGHSH, LQKENI. The V gene lost 2 bases and the J gene lost 4 bases, with 9 bases spanning the gap. The CDR3 DNA is TGTGCCAGCTCACCAAGTTGGGGAAATCAGCCCCAGCATTTT. Encoded protein: CASSPSWGNQPQHF.

The J gene is TRBJ2-5, the V gene TRBV30; possible D gene TRBD2, 6 bases. Between the trimmed V and J ends, which lost 7 bases and 0 bases, there was a span of 12 bases. This CDR3 is built from 13 residues. Germline V lookup: CDR1 GTSNPN, CDR2 SVGIG (reference sequence). DNA for the CDR3: TGTGCCTTCAACCGGGACTACCAAGAGACCCAGTACTTC. Its protein product is CAFNRDYQETQYF.

V and J are TRBV30 and TRBJ2-7; 11 bases agree with TRBD2. This CDR3 has 15 residues. Germline V CDR1 and CDR2: GTSNPN, SVGIG (reference sequence). V lost 2 bases and J lost 5; bases outside the gene matches: 8. The CDR3 sequence: CAWSPLAGGGNEQYF. CDR3 DNA: TGTGCCTGGAGTCCATTAGCGGGAGGGGGGAACGAGCAGTACTTC. The variable domain in full, completed from reference TRBV30 and TRBJ2-7, reads SQTIHQWPATLVQPVGSPLSLECTVEGTSNPNLYWYRQAAGRGLQLLFYSVGIGQISSEVPQNLSASRPQDRQFILSSKKLLLSDSGFYLCAWSPLAGGGNEQYFGPGTRLTVT.

This rearrangement joins TRBV20-1 to TRBJ2-7, with D unclear. Germline CDR1 is DFQATT and CDR2 is SNEGSKA (reference sequence). V was cut by 3 bases and J by 2 bases, with 11 bases left in between. The CDR3 has 13 residues. The CDR3 is CSASLPTTYEQYF. CDR3 in DNA: TGCAGTGCTAGTCTTCCTACGACCTACGAGCAGTACTTC.